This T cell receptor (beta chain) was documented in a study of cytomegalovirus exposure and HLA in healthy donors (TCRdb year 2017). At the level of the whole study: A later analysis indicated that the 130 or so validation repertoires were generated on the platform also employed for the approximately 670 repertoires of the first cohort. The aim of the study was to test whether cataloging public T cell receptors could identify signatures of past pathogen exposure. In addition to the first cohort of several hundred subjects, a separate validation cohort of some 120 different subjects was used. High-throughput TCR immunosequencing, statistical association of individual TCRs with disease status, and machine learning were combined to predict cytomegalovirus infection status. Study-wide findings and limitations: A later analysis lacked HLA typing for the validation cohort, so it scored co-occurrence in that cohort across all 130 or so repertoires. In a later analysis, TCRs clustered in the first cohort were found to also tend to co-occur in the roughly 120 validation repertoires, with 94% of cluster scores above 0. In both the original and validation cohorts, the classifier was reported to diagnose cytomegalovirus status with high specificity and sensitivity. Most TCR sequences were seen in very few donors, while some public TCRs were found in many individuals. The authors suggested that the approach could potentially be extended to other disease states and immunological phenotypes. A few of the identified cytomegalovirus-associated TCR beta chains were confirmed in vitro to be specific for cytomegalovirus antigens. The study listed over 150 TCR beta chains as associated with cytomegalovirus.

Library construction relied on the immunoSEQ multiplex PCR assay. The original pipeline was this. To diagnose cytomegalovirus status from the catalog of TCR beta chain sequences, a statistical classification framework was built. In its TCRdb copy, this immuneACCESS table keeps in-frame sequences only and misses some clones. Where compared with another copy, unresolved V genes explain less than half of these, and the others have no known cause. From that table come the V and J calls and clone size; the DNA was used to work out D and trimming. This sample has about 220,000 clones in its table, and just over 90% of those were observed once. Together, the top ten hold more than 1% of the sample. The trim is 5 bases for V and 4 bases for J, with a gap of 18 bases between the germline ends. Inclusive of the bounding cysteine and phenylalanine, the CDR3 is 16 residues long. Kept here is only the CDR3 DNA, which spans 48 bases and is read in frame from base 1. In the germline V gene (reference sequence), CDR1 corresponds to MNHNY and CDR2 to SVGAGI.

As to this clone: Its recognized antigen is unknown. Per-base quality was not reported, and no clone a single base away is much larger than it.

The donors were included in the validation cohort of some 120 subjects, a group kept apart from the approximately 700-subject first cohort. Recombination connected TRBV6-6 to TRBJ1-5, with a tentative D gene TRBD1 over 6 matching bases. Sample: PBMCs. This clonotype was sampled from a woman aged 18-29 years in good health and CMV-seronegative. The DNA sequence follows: TGTGCCAGCAGTCATTACTTGGGTACAGGGAATCAGCCCCAGCATTTT. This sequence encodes CASSHYLGTGNQPQHF.